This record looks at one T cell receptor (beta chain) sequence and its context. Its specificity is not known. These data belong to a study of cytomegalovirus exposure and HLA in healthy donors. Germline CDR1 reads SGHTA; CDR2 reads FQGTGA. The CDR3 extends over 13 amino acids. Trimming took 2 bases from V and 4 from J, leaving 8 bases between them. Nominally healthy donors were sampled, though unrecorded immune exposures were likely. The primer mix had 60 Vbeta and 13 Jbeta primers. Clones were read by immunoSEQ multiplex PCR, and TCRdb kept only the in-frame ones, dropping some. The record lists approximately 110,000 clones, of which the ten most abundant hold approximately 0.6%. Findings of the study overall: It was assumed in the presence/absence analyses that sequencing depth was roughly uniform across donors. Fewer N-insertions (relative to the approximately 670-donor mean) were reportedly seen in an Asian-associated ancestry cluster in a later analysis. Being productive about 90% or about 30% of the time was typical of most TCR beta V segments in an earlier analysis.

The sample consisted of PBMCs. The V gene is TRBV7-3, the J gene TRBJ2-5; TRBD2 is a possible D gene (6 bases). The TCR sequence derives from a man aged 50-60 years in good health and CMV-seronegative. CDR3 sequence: CASSLAGSETQYF. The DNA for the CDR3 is TGTGCCAGCAGCTTAGCGGGATCAGAGACCCAGTACTTC.